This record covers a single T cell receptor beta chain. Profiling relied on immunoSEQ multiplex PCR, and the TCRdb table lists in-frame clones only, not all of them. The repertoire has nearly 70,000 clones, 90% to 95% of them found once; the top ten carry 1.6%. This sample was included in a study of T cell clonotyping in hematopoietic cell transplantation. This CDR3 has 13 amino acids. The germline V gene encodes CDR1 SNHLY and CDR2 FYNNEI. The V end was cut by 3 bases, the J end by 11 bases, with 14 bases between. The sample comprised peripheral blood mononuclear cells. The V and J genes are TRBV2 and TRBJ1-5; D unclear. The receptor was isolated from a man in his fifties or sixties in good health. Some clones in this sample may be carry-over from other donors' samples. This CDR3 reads CASSDSFGKAQHF. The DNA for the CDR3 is TGTGCCAGCAGTGACAGCTTTGGGAAAGCCCAGCATTTT.